Sequencing of this T cell receptor beta chain was carried out in a study of graft-versus-host responses after intestinal transplantation. About the research overall: Every recipient underwent anti-thymocyte globulin induction, then tacrolimus and steroids for three to four years. Whole-study results and caveats: Detection of GvH clones occurred in recipient marrow, and some had their first appearance in ileum or blood. After transplant, early declines in HvG clones were associated with peak levels of circulating GvH clones.

Libraries were prepared by immunoSEQ multiplex PCR; TCRdb keeps only in-frame clonotypes and omits some of them. The data show about 78,000 clones, roughly 87% seen once. With respect to this clone: Its antigen is not identified.

The germline CDR1 and CDR2 sequences are KGHSH and LQKENI. Trimming cost V 2 bases and J 2 bases, with 7 bases left between them. This CDR3 region has 14 residues. The specimen was unstimulated CD8+ T cells sorted from spleen or lymph node cells, collected before transplant. The clonotype comes from a human donor who was the organ donor for an intestinal transplant. The V and J genes are TRBV18 and TRBJ1-3, with D unresolved. Here the CDR3 reads CASSPEPAGNTIYF. The CDR3 region has the DNA TGTGCCAGCTCACCAGAGCCGGCTGGAAACACCATATATTTT.